This T cell receptor beta chain was sequenced in a study of T cell repertoires in cytomegalovirus infection (dated by TCRdb to between 2018 and 2020). Notes on the research overall: Recently identified HLA-C-restricted CMV epitopes, whose presentation resists viral immunomodulation, were targeted by peptide stimulations together with well-studied HLA-B-restricted epitopes. Donor HLA type was relevant to the analysis, as public TCR beta signatures indicated carriage of CMV infection together with the matching HLA type.

CDR1 and CDR2 (SGHRS, YFSETQ) derive from the germline V gene. The CDR3 numbers 13 residues from cysteine through phenylalanine. This entry keeps only the CDR3 DNA: 39 bases, framed from base 1. Between the V and J ends, shortened by 4 bases and 5 bases respectively, the junction contains 9 bases. The treatment or condition label of this sample denotes: in vitro stimulation with specific CMV peptide epitopes to enrich CMV-specific T cells. Sequencing instrument: Illumina HiSeq 1500. TCRdb reprocessing: public reads trimmed at Q25 with fastp, clones called with MiXCR, in-frame beta chains kept. All rows with the same CDR3 protein become a single entry with the most common DNA and genes. The sample has just over 450,000 distinct CDR3 sequences on record, more than 40% of them singletons. The biggest ten clones account for about 45% of the sample. What the study reported, not specific to this receptor: Cumulative frequency of public TCR beta family members discriminated carriers of CMV infection plus the relevant HLA type in this cohort and an independent approximately 350-donor cohort. The ex vivo response was dominated by HLA-C-restricted CMV-specific TCR beta clonotypes, which also provided the single most frequent clonotype in two of eight donors.

With regard to this clonotype: Its antigen is unknown. One base away there is no much larger clone; base qualities are not given.

The rearrangement joined TRBV5-1 to TRBJ1-4, and the D gene may be TRBD1, 5 bases matching. This material consisted of cultured PBMCs, taken from culture after CMV antigen stimulation. The clonotype was recovered from a human donor in good health (CMV status not recorded). Some clones in this sample may be carry-over from other donors' samples. The CDR3 sequence is CASSAGTNEKLFF. In nucleotides, the sequence is TGCGCCAGCAGCGCGGGGACCAATGAAAAACTGTTTTTT.